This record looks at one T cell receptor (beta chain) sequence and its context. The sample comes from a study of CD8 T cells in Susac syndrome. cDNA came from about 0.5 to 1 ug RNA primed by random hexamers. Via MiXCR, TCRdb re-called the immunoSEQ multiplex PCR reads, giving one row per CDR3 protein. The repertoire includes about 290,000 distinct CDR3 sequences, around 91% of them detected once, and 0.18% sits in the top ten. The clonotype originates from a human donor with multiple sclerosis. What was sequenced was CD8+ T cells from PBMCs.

The CDR3 DNA follows: TGCAGCGTTGAGAAGGGACAGGGCCAGAACACTGAAGCTTTCTTT. Translation gives CSVEKGQGQNTEAFF. The V call is TRBV29-1, the J call TRBJ1-1, with TRBD1 matching over 9 bases. The junction had 6 bases not matched to a gene; V was cut back by 3 bases and J by 1 base. There are 15 residues in the CDR3. The V gene's germline CDR1 is SQVTM and CDR2 ANQGSEA.